The entry below describes one T cell receptor (beta chain). The clone's antigen remains unknown. No base qualities exist here, and no much larger clone lies one base off it. RNA was extracted with the RNeasy kit and about 0.5 to 1 ug was reverse transcribed using random hexamers. The immunoSEQ multiplex PCR assay, covering 54 Vbeta and 13 Jbeta segments, was used to amplify TCR beta CDR3 regions. To correct PCR amplification bias, a synthetic template baseline was used for both primer optimization and computational correction. As for the authors' bioinformatics: Only productive sequences were kept, with reads annotated to V, D and J genes according to IMGT and analyzed in immunoSEQ Analyzer. To calculate clonality, Shannon entropy was normalized by log2 of the number of productive unique sequences and then subtracted from one. For each patient and control, public and private clones were evaluated among the 100 most prevalent clones. Susac-specific clones were defined as absent from healthy and MS cohorts, around 1,000 published viral clones and other ImmuneACCESS disease sequences. The public reads were reanalyzed by TCRdb: fastp trimming at Q25, MiXCR alignment, in-frame beta chains only. A single entry per CDR3 protein holds the most common genes and DNA from its merged rows. What appears here as the V and J calls and clone size reflects TCRdb's work, not the paper's. Recorded for this sample are roughly 200,000 distinct CDR3 sequences; around 93% of them occurred a single time. The ten largest make up 0.07% to 0.095% of the sample.

The CDR3 goes from the cysteine to the phenylalanine over 16 residues. Left in the record is the CDR3 DNA by itself, 48 bases read in frame from the first base. From the germline V gene, CDR1 is MDHEN and CDR2 is SYDVKM. The V and J ends are trimmed by 2 bases and 0 bases, leaving 11 bases between them. This specimen belongs to a study of CD8 T cells in Susac syndrome (dated by TCRdb to about 2019). Study-wide context: The study used repertoire sequencing to test whether antigen drove CD8+ T cell activation and differentiation in Susac syndrome.

General study outcomes and caveats: The TCR sequencing and HLA analysis was acknowledged to have included a relatively small number of individuals.

Peripheral blood CD8+ and CD4+ T cells from healthy donors, Susac syndrome patients and multiple sclerosis patients were profiled by high-throughput TCR beta sequencing. Treatment-naive patients with stable or active relapsing-remitting disease fulfilling revised McDonald criteria were used as multiple sclerosis controls. Bulk CD8+ and CD4+ T cells were purified by magnetic negative isolation, whereas CD8+ TEMRA cells were enriched by FACS. Blood was collected in EDTA tubes and processed within 24 hours, with PBMCs isolated through density gradient centrifugation. PBMCs intended for TCR sequencing were cryopreserved in liquid nitrogen and thawed later in a water bath at 37 degrees C. The sorted or isolated CD4+, CD8+ and CD8+ TEMRA cells had a purity of 90% or higher.

Source material: CD4+ T cells from PBMCs. The source is a human donor with multiple sclerosis. Rearrangement joined TRBV28 to TRBJ1-5; TRBD1 is possibly the D segment (6 matching bases). In nucleotides, the sequence is TGTGCCAGCAGTTTAGGGGGGCTGACTAGCAATCAGCCCCAGCATTTT. It codes for CASSLGGLTSNQPQHF.